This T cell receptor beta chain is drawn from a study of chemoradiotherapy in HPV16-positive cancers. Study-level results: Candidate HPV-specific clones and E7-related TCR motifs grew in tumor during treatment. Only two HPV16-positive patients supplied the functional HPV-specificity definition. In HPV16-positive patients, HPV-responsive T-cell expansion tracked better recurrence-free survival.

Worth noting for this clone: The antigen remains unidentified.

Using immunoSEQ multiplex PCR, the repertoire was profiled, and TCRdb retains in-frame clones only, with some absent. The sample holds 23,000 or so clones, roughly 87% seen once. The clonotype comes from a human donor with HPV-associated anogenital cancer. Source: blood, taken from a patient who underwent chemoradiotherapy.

The CDR3 sequence: CASSQTTSGYEQYF. The CDR3 bases are TGCGCCAGCAGCCAAACGACTAGCGGATACGAGCAGTACTTC. V gene TRBV5-1 combines with J gene TRBJ2-7, with 9 bases that match TRBD2. The CDR3 is made up of 14 amino acids. Per germline, CDR1 SGHRS and CDR2 YFSETQ. V lost 4 bases and J lost 4; bases outside the gene matches: 6. Filled out from reference TRBV5-1 and TRBJ2-7, the complete variable domain reads KAGVTQTPRYLIKTRGQQVTLSCSPISGHRSVSWYQQTPGQGLQFLFEYFSETQRNKGNFPGRFSGRQFSNSRSEMNVSTLELGDSALYLCASSQTTSGYEQYFGPGTRLTVT.